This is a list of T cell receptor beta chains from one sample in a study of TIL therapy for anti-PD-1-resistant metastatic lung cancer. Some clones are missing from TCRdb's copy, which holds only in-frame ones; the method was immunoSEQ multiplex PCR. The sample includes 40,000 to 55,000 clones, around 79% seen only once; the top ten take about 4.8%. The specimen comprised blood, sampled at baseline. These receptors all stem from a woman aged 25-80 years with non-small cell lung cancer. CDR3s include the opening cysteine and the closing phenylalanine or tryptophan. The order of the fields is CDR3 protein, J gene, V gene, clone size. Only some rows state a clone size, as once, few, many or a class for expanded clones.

CAWSPGDYYGYTF	TRBJ1-2	TRBV30	-
CASSGGAGSDTQYF	TRBJ2-3	TRBV19	few
CASSQGRTGLDTQYF	TRBJ2-3	TRBV4-1	-
CASSSGQGAYEQYF	TRBJ2-7	TRBV7-8	once
CASSLTGGNEQYF	TRBJ2-7	TRBV5-4	-
CASSVSLNYGYTF	TRBJ1-2	TRBV9	-
CASSQPGQGAYNEQFF	TRBJ2-1	TRBV14	few
CAIRSRDEQFF	TRBJ2-1	TRBV10-3	-
CASSVRAEQYF	TRBJ2-7	TRBV2	-
CASSDPRLGAGELFF	TRBJ2-2	TRBV9	-
CASSLAPSTDTQYF	TRBJ2-3	TRBV7-9	-
CASSSTMTGANVLTF	TRBJ2-6	TRBV6-5	-
CASSIILRDYEQYF	TRBJ2-7	TRBV19	-
CASSGTGANTEAFF	TRBJ1-1	TRBV10-1	-
CASSPVGTDTQYF	TRBJ2-3	TRBV7-6	-
CASSSRGGDTGELFF	TRBJ2-2	TRBV18	-
CASSLIEAYEQYF	TRBJ2-7	TRBV11-2	-
CASSQDRDRGVNEQFF	TRBJ2-1	TRBV4-3	-
CASSLDWGETQYF	TRBJ2-5	TRBV5-4	-
CASSEARPPGAYGYTF	TRBJ1-2	TRBV6-1	-
CASSRGLAVSSYEQYF	TRBJ2-7	TRBV4-1	-
CASTQGMNTEAFF	TRBJ1-1	TRBV14	few
CASRGGHGYTF	TRBJ1-2	TRBV10-2	-
CASSLEIAGANVLTF	TRBJ2-6	TRBV11-2	-
CASSFIPSFGNEQFF	TRBJ2-1	TRBV11-2	-
CASSPRAGVTDTQYF	TRBJ2-3	TRBV18	-
CAWGGQIDNEKLFF	TRBJ1-4	TRBV30	-
CASVPTSGPPSSSGSSGGTDTQYF	TRBJ2-3	TRBV6-7	-
CASSMRLAGVDTQYF	TRBJ2-3	TRBV19	-
CASSLAAGVSSTDTQYF	TRBJ2-3	TRBV5-1	-
CSVWQGAAEQFF	TRBJ2-1	TRBV29-1	-
CASSPLTPGRGLTGDTEAFF	TRBJ1-1	TRBV27	-
CSGSGNNEQFF	TRBJ2-1	TRBV20-1	-
CSARSNYGYTF	TRBJ1-2	TRBV20-1	-